This is a list of T cell receptor beta chains from one sample in a study of blood T cell repertoires in COVID-19. Assay used: immunoSEQ multiplex PCR; TCRdb lists only in-frame clones, some missing. Altogether around 130,000 clones are present, roughly 80% being singletons, with the ten largest covering 18%. The sample was PBMCs or T cells enriched from blood (not recorded which). The receptors originated from a man aged 30 to 39 who had recovered from COVID-19. The CDR3 runs from the conserved cysteine through the conserved F or W.

j_call v_call cdr3_aa
TRBJ1-2 TRBV10-2 CASSEIPDYGYTF
TRBJ1-1 TRBV9 CASSVATWGEPPLNTEAFF
TRBJ2-1 TRBV6-6 CASTDSGPNNEQFF
TRBJ2-2 TRBV7-2 CASSLNPPDSNTGELFF
TRBJ1-2 TRBV27 CASSLTGEYNYGYTF
TRBJ1-2 TRBV5-6 CASSLRTGTFNYGYTF
TRBJ1-5 TRBV15 CATSRDRGANNQPQHF
TRBJ2-1 TRBV19 CASSPNLYNEQFF
TRBJ2-7 TRBV19 CVSSISTDVGQQYF
TRBJ1-5 TRBV20-1 CSASLPGGNQPQHF
TRBJ2-7 TRBV6-5 CASSKDYYEQYF
TRBJ1-6 TRBV19 CASSDYRNSPLHF
TRBJ1-1 TRBV18 CASSPGQDTEAFF
TRBJ2-1 TRBV11-2 CASSFGTGTSEIGEQFF
TRBJ2-6 TRBV4-1 CASSLGQGQNVLTF
TRBJ1-5 TRBV19 CASSLLDTGNQPQHF
TRBJ2-2 TRBV5-1 CASSLASSGTGELFF
TRBJ1-6 TRBV7-9 CASSFDTYNSPLHF
TRBJ2-5 TRBV12-5 CASGLNQGWQETQYF
TRBJ1-1 TRBV19 CASSMAGGATEAFF
TRBJ2-2 TRBV19 CASSTPAGGAHTGELFF
TRBJ2-1 TRBV28 CASSSTSGRANEQFF
TRBJ1-2 TRBV30 CAWRASYRGLNSNDYGYTF
TRBJ2-3 TRBV2 CASTKGTSGRTDTQYF
TRBJ2-5 TRBV24-1 CATSDRSGGGQETQYF
TRBJ2-7 TRBV5-4 CASSPRTGRYEQYF
TRBJ1-6 TRBV2 CASSDSGGRGSPLHF
TRBJ1-2 TRBV2 CASGNRGGYGYTF
TRBJ2-1 TRBV28 CASSPPRGASSYNEQFF
TRBJ2-1 TRBV19 CASSPGQGRDNEQFF
TRBJ2-2 TRBV23-1 CASPEWDRGTGELFF
TRBJ2-1 TRBV19 CASYPIAGGAGEQFF
TRBJ2-1 TRBV5-4 CASSRTDRDNEQFF
TRBJ1-2 TRBV7-9 CASSYKTGDGYTF
TRBJ1-1 TRBV21-1 CASSLQGGSEAFF
TRBJ1-3 TRBV7-6 CASSFTPSGNTIYF
TRBJ1-2 TRBV25-1 CASSGRTGEGYTF
TRBJ2-7 TRBV19 CASSGTGGSYEQYF
TRBJ1-4 TRBV28 CASRPGQGANEKLFF
TRBJ2-7 TRBV5-5 CASSLAGIGYEQYF
TRBJ1-4 TRBV2 CASRGDTSANEKLFF
TRBJ2-7 TRBV10-3 CAISETGPYEQYF
TRBJ1-2 TRBV3-1/TRBV3-2 CASSLPGTGVGYTF
TRBJ1-6 TRBV27 CASSLGGFGSPLHF
TRBJ2-5 TRBV29-1 CSVEALDGLRETQYF
TRBJ1-2 TRBV3-1/TRBV3-2 CASSPPIGTVHGYTF
TRBJ2-3 TRBV15 CATSSLAGGTDTQYF
TRBJ2-6 TRBV7-9 CASSFDRRSGANVLTF
TRBJ2-7 TRBV10-2 CASSPTGENYEQYF
TRBJ1-1 TRBV30 CAWRDRTGYSSTEAFF
TRBJ1-5 TRBV12-3/TRBV12-4 CASSRTGNQPQHF